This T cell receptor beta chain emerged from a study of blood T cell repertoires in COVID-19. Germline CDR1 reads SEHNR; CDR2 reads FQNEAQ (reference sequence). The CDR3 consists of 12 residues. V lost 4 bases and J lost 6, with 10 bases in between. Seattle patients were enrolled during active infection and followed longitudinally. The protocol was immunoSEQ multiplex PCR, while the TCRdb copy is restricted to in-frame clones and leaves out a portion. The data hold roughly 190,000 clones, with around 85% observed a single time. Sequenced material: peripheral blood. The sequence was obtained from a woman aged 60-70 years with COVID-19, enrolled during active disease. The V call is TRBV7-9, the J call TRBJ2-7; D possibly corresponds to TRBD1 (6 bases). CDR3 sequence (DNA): TGTGCCAGCAGCTCCCAGGGGTTCGAGCAGTACTTC. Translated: CASSSQGFEQYF.